The 31 T cell receptor beta chains in this list originate from one sample, sequenced in a study of cytomegalovirus exposure and HLA in healthy donors. The repertoire was sequenced with immunoSEQ multiplex PCR; TCRdb's copy has only in-frame clones and lacks some. The table lists more than 110,000 clones, roughly nine tenths of them singletons. Material for sequencing was PBMCs. These receptors all stem from a man in his late teens or twenties in good health and CMV-seronegative.

The V call is TRBV27, the J call TRBJ2-2; maybe TRBD2 (6 bases). Trimming shortened V by 5 bases and J by 5 bases, and 15 bases separated the two germline ends. This CDR3 has 15 amino acids. Germline V gene lookup returns CDR1 MNHEY and CDR2 SMNVEV (reference sequence). The CDR3 nucleotides are TGTGCCAGCAGTACCCTGAGGGAGGAGACCGGGGAGCTGTTTTTT. Translation gives CASSTLREETGELFF.

V gene TRBV5-5 combines with J gene TRBJ1-2, with D tentatively TRBD1 (5 bases). The CDR3 contains 14 residues. Germline CDR1 reads SGHKS; CDR2 reads YYEKEE (reference sequence). V was clipped by 0 bases and J by 5 bases, with 11 bases between them. This CDR3 reads CASSLARDQYGYTF. The CDR3, as DNA: TGTGCCAGCAGCTTGGCCAGGGATCAATATGGCTACACCTTC.

The V and J genes are TRBV28 and TRBJ1-2, with 7 bases matching TRBD1. Looked up from germline, CDR1 is MDHEN and CDR2 is SYDVKM. The length of the CDR3 is 11 residues. V gave up 8 bases and J gave up 4 bases; unmatched junction bases: 1. DNA for the CDR3: TGTGCCAGCCGACAGGGCTATGGCTACACCTTC. This translates into CASRQGYGYTF.

J is TRBJ2-3 and V is TRBV2; TRBD1 matches at 8 bases. This CDR3 comprises 14 residues. J was trimmed by 5 bases and V by 9 bases; bases with no gene match: 10. The germline gives CDR1 SNHLY, CDR2 FYNNEI. DNA for the CDR3: TGTGCCAGTCGGATTTCAGGGGGCGGAGATACGCAGTATTTT. This encodes CASRISGGGDTQYF.

The chain joins TRBV4-2 to TRBJ1-2; no firm D call. CDR3 size: 15 residues. Trimming took 0 bases from V and 5 from J, leaving 13 bases between them. Germline V gives CDR1 LGHNA, CDR2 YNFKEQ. CDR3 residues: CASSQDRTGGYGYTF. The CDR3 coding sequence is TGTGCCAGCAGCCAAGATCGTACGGGTGGTTATGGCTACACCTTC.

V is TRBV27 and J is TRBJ2-7; 9 bases line up with TRBD1. Trimming cost V 6 bases and J 6 bases; bases outside gene matches: 6. From germline, CDR1 is MNHEY and CDR2 SMNVEV (reference sequence). This CDR3 region has 13 residues. The CDR3 region has the DNA TGTGCCAGCAGGACCGGGACAGGGACCGAGCAGTACTTC. This encodes CASRTGTGTEQYF.

This chain joins TRBV5-4 and TRBJ2-7; weak D call: TRBD2 (5 bases). Germline V lookup: CDR1 SGHNT, CDR2 YYREEE (reference sequence). V lost 3 bases, J lost 6 bases, and 10 bases lay in between. The CDR3 runs to 12 residues. The CDR3 sequence is CASSWESAEQYF. CDR3 bases: TGTGCCAGCAGCTGGGAGTCTGCCGAGCAGTACTTC.

This clone occurred once. The chain has TRBV30 and TRBJ2-2, with D uncertain. This CDR3 spans 15 amino acids. V was clipped by 0 bases and J by 4 bases, with 12 bases between them. Germline V gene data show CDR1 as GTSNPN and CDR2 as SVGIG (reference sequence). The CDR3 loop reads CAWSVSDFGTGELFF. The CDR3, as DNA: TGTGCCTGGAGTGTATCCGACTTCGGCACCGGGGAGCTGTTTTTT. The full variable domain, its missing parts supplied by reference TRBV30 and TRBJ2-2, is SQTIHQWPATLVQPVGSPLSLECTVEGTSNPNLYWYRQAAGRGLQLLFYSVGIGQISSEVPQNLSASRPQDRQFILSSKKLLLSDSGFYLCAWSVSDFGTGELFFGEGSRLTVL.

CDR3 bases: TGTGCCACGCGGACTAGCGGCTACGAGCAGTACTTC. It translates to CATRTSGYEQYF. The gene calls are TRBV10-3 and TRBJ2-7, with 10 bases identical to TRBD2. J was trimmed by 3 bases and V by 10 bases; bases with no gene match: 3. The CDR3 is 12 amino acids. Germline V gene data show CDR1 as ENHRY and CDR2 as SYGVKD.

V usage is TRBV5-5 and J usage is TRBJ1-1; possible D gene TRBD1, 6 bases. The length of the CDR3 is 15 residues. Trimming took 4 bases from V and 4 from J, leaving 17 bases between them. Germline V gene data show CDR1 as SGHKS and CDR2 as YYEKEE (reference sequence). DNA for the CDR3: TGTGCCAGCAGCGATCGAGGGGGTGTGAGCACTGAAGCTTTCTTT. It encodes CASSDRGGVSTEAFF. Using reference TRBV5-5 and TRBJ1-1 for the parts outside the CDR3, the full variable domain is DAGVTQSPTHLIKTRGQQVTLRCSPISGHKSVSWYQQVLGQGPQFIFQYYEKEERGRGNFPDRFSARQFPNYSSELNVNALLLGDSALYLCASSDRGGVSTEAFFGQGTRLTVV.

The chain couples TRBV27 to TRBJ1-2, with 8 bases aligning to TRBD1. V was clipped by 5 bases and J by 8 bases; unmatched bases: 10. CDR3 length: 14 residues. Per the germline V gene, CDR1 is MNHEY and CDR2 is SMNVEV (reference sequence). The CDR3 sequence is CASSPLDRAGGYTF. In DNA, the CDR3 is TGTGCCAGCAGTCCCCTGGACAGGGCAGGAGGCTACACCTTC.

The chain employs TRBV7-9 and TRBJ2-1; 7 positions agree with TRBD1. The germline V gene encodes CDR1 SEHNR and CDR2 FQNEAQ (reference sequence). The CDR3 totals 15 residues. With 5 bases clipped from V and 0 bases from J, the junction kept 4 bases outside the gene matches. The CDR3 nucleotides read TGTGCCAGCAGCGAGACAGGGAGCTCCTACAATGAGCAGTTCTTC. This sequence encodes CASSETGSSYNEQFF.

This clone appeared a single time. The J gene is TRBJ2-5, the V gene TRBV7-6; 10 positions match TRBD2. Trimming took 5 bases from V and 1 from J; bases not matched to a gene: 4. This CDR3 contains 15 residues. From germline, CDR1 is SGHVS and CDR2 FNYEAQ. The CDR3 protein is CASSRLAGGQETQYF. Here the CDR3 DNA reads TGTGCCAGCAGCAGACTAGCGGGCGGCCAAGAGACCCAGTACTTC.

The chain employs TRBV11-2 and TRBJ2-7, with 8 bases lining up with TRBD1. CDR1 SGHAT and CDR2 FQNNGV come from the germline V gene. V lost 8 bases and J lost 2; bases outside the gene matches: 2. This CDR3 is 12 amino acids long. As DNA, the CDR3 is TGTGCCAGCGGGACAGGACCCTACGAGCAGTACTTC. Protein: CASGTGPYEQYF.

The CDR3 nucleotides are TGTGCCAGCAGTTGGGGGGGGAGCTCCTACAATGAGCAGTTCTTC. Its protein is CASSWGGSSYNEQFF. The chain couples TRBV6-5 to TRBJ2-1; TRBD2 matches at 7 bases. CDR1 and CDR2 from the germline V gene are MNHEY and SVGAGI. With V trimmed by 4 bases and J by 0 bases, 3 bases remained unmatched. The CDR3 runs to 15 residues.

This clone was found once. The chain has TRBV19 and TRBJ2-7, with 9 bases matching TRBD2. The trim removed 9 bases at V and 5 bases at J, leaving 8 bases unmatched. The CDR3 is 13 amino acids. Germline V CDR1 and CDR2: LNHDA, SQIVND (reference sequence). The CDR3 nucleotides are TGTGCCAGCTCGAAAGCGGGAGGCCACGAGCAGTACTTC. This translates into CASSKAGGHEQYF.

This chain uses TRBV7-2 with TRBJ2-2, with 8 nucleotides matching TRBD1. The V and J ends lost 3 bases and 2 bases, in that order; junction bases with no gene match: 5. Germline-derived CDR1 and CDR2 are SGHTA and FQGNSA. This CDR3 region has 16 residues. CDR3 amino acids: CASSFTGGPNTGELFF. CDR3 DNA sequence: TGTGCCAGCAGCTTCACAGGGGGGCCTAACACCGGGGAGCTGTTTTTT.

The V and J genes are TRBV7-2 and TRBJ2-1; TRBD2 matches 7 bases. Germline values: CDR1 SGHTA, CDR2 FQGNSA. The CDR3 length is 14 residues. J lost 3 bases, V lost 3 bases, and 2 bases had no gene match. This CDR3 reads CASSFGGSYNEQFF. The CDR3 DNA reads as TGTGCCAGCAGCTTTGGCGGGAGCTACAATGAGCAGTTCTTC.

The V gene is TRBV18, the J gene TRBJ1-2; 7 bases align to TRBD1. Germline CDR1 is KGHSH and CDR2 is LQKENI. Trimming took 3 bases from V and 0 from J; bases not matched to a gene: 1. CDR3 length: 14 amino acids. The DNA for the CDR3 is TGTGCCAGCTCACCGGGACAGCCTAACTATGGCTACACCTTC. Translation gives CASSPGQPNYGYTF.

DNA for the CDR3: TGTGCCAGCAGTCCTACCCCTTCCTACGAGCAGTACTTC. As protein: CASSPTPSYEQYF. This sequence joins TRBV27 and TRBJ2-7, with no clear D. Trimming removed 5 bases at V and 1 base at J, with 9 bases between. Per the germline V gene, CDR1 is MNHEY and CDR2 is SMNVEV (reference sequence). The CDR3 sequence is 13 residues long.

The CDR3: CASSLGQGAPGTEAFF. DNA of the CDR3: TGTGCCAGCAGCTTAGGACAGGGGGCGCCGGGCACTGAAGCTTTCTTT. The chain employs TRBV5-4 and TRBJ1-1; 11 nucleotides line up with TRBD1. CDR1 and CDR2 from the germline V gene are SGHNT and YYREEE (reference sequence). V shed 2 bases and J 4 bases; nucleotides not matched to a gene: 7. The CDR3 spans 16 residues.

J is TRBJ1-2 and V is TRBV5-1, with D hard to call. V dropped 0 bases and J dropped 1 base, with 7 bases sitting between them. The germline V gene encodes CDR1 SGHRS and CDR2 YFSETQ. The CDR3 extends over 14 amino acids. The CDR3 coding sequence is TGCGCCAGCAGCTTGGGTGGCAGTAACTATGGCTACACCTTC. It codes for CASSLGGSNYGYTF.

The rearrangement links TRBV5-4 to TRBJ2-4; D may be TRBD1 (5 bases). The CDR3 loop spans 14 amino acids. V dropped 5 bases and J dropped 6 bases, with 15 bases sitting between them. The germline CDR1 and CDR2 sequences are SGHNT and YYREEE (reference sequence). Here the CDR3 DNA reads TGTGCCAGCAGTGCGCAGGGATTTGGAAACATTCAGTACTTC. Protein product: CASSAQGFGNIQYF.

This chain uses TRBV27 with TRBJ1-3; D not resolved. Germline loops: CDR1 MNHEY, CDR2 SMNVEV (reference sequence). V was clipped by 5 bases and J by 8 bases, with 13 bases between them. The CDR3 runs 13 residues. CDR3 DNA sequence: TGTGCCAGCAGTAACCCTAGTCGAGACACCATATATTTT. It translates to CASSNPSRDTIYF.

V usage is TRBV27 and J usage is TRBJ1-4, with D unresolved. Looked up from germline, CDR1 is MNHEY and CDR2 is SMNVEV (reference sequence). V was trimmed by 6 bases and J by 8 bases, leaving 10 bases between them. The CDR3 is made up of 12 amino acids. Here the CDR3 reads CASSSSREKLFF. CDR3 nucleotide sequence: TGTGCCAGCAGCTCCTCTCGGGAAAAACTGTTTTTT.

V and J are TRBV10-3 and TRBJ1-1, with 7 bases aligning to TRBD1. The V and J ends lost 4 bases and 4 bases, in that order; junction bases with no gene match: 9. This CDR3 region has 15 residues. Germline V gene lookup returns CDR1 ENHRY and CDR2 SYGVKD. This CDR3 is CAISGQGVRGTEAFF. The CDR3 bases are TGTGCCATCAGTGGGCAGGGGGTAAGGGGCACTGAAGCTTTCTTT.

This chain uses TRBV7-9 with TRBJ1-2; 12 bases match TRBD1. In germline, CDR1 is SEHNR, CDR2 FQNEAQ (reference sequence). V lost 5 bases and J lost 8; bases outside the gene matches: 9. The CDR3 length is 15 residues. CDR3: CASSLGTGGIGGYTF. In DNA form, the CDR3 reads TGTGCCAGCAGCCTTGGGACAGGGGGCATCGGCGGCTACACCTTC.

The chain uses TRBV5-4 and TRBJ2-2; TRBD2 matches at 8 bases. J gave up 0 bases and V 4 bases, and 8 bases lay outside the gene matches. Germline assignment: CDR1 SGHNT and CDR2 YYREEE (reference sequence). The CDR3 extends over 17 amino acids. CDR3 sequence (DNA): TGTGCCAGCAGCACCCCGGGAGGGGACACGAACACCGGGGAGCTGTTTTTT. Translation: CASSTPGGDTNTGELFF. Variable domain in full (rest from reference TRBV5-4 and TRBJ2-2): ETGVTQSPTHLIKTRGQQVTLRCSSQSGHNTVSWYQQALGQGPQFIFQYYREEENGRGNFPPRFSGLQFPNYSSELNVNALELDDSALYLCASSTPGGDTNTGELFFGEGSRLTVL.

The chain links TRBV29-1 to TRBJ1-1; TRBD1 might be the D (5 bases). Germline V CDR1 and CDR2: SQVTM, ANQGSEA. The V and J ends lost 7 bases and 1 base respectively, with 7 bases between them. The CDR3 runs 11 residues. CDR3 region: CSGGENTEAFF. Written as DNA, the CDR3 is TGCAGCGGGGGGGAGAACACTGAAGCTTTCTTT. The full variable domain, rest sourced from reference TRBV29-1 and TRBJ1-1, is SAVISQKPSRDICQRGTSLTIQCQVDSQVTMMFWYRQQPGQSLTLIATANQGSEATYESGFVIDKFPISRPNLTFSTLTVSNMSPEDSSIYLCSGGENTEAFFGQGTRLTVV.

The chain uses TRBV28 and TRBJ2-7, with 7 bases fitting TRBD1. Germline CDR1 MDHEN, CDR2 SYDVKM. CDR3 length: 14 amino acids. V shed 6 bases and J 2 bases; nucleotides not matched to a gene: 7. The DNA of the CDR3 is TGTGCCAGCAGCGGACCGGGACAGCCCTACGAGCAGTACTTC. Its protein is CASSGPGQPYEQYF. The complete variable domain, with remaining parts taken from reference TRBV28 and TRBJ2-7, reads DVKVTQSSRYLVKRTGEKVFLECVQDMDHENMFWYRQDPGLGLRLIYFSYDVKMKEKGDIPEGYSVSREKKERFSLILESASTNQTSMYLCASSGPGQPYEQYFGPGTRLTVT.

J is TRBJ1-4 and V is TRBV19; TRBD1 is a possible D gene (5 bases). CDR3 length: 12 amino acids. V dropped 8 bases and J dropped 6 bases, with 10 bases sitting between them. CDR1 is LNHDA, CDR2 SQIVND, per germline (reference sequence). CDR3 residues: CASAVGDEKLFF. CDR3 nucleotides: TGTGCCAGTGCGGTAGGGGATGAAAAACTGTTTTTT.